Listed below are T cell receptor beta chains from one sample, sequenced in a study of response to subunit inactivated influenza vaccine. Each CDR3 protein is one row after TCRdb ran MiXCR on the RT-PCR reads. The data contain more than 700,000 distinct CDR3 sequences, 21% of them singletons. Sequencing was performed on PBMCs from blood, taken 5 to 6 days after vaccination. These receptors were collected from a man aged 50-60 years who received an inactivated influenza vaccine. The CDR3 runs from the conserved cysteine through the conserved F or W. D genes are given only for firm matches. Not all rows give a size; the values are once, few, many and, for expanded clones, a class.

>NA|TRBV7-2|few|TRBJ2-7
CASSSTQGTEQYF
TGTGCCAGCAGCTCAACCCAGGGTACCGAGCAGTACTTC
>TRBD2|TRBV24-1|NA|TRBJ2-3
CATSDNPGTSFSTDTQYF
TGTGCCACCAGTGACAACCCCGGGACTAGCTTTAGCACAGATACGCAGTATTTT
>NA|TRBV3-1|NA|TRBJ2-1
CASSHPLTPSGTNRPYNEQFF
TGTGCCAGCAGCCATCCTTTGACTCCATCCGGGACCAACCGCCCTTACAATGAGCAGTTCTTC
>NA|TRBV12-3/TRBV12-4|few|TRBJ1-2
CASSSRRARVRGYTF
TGTGCCAGCAGTTCCCGCCGGGCACGGGTTAGGGGCTACACCTTC
>NA|TRBV28|few|TRBJ2-7
CASSTQGIGSYEQYF
TGTGCCAGCAGTACTCAGGGGATCGGCTCCTACGAGCAGTACTTC
>TRBD2|TRBV7-2|NA|TRBJ2-7
CASSWSGTSGTSYEQYF
TGTGCCAGCAGCTGGTCCGGGACTAGCGGTACTTCCTACGAGCAGTACTTC
>TRBD1|TRBV18|NA|TRBJ2-7
CASSPLPTGAYYEQYF
TGTGCCAGCTCACCACTCCCTACAGGGGCCTACTACGAGCAGTACTTC
>NA|TRBV12-3/TRBV12-4|few|TRBJ1-3
CASSLALGRGNTIYF
TGTGCCAGCAGTTTAGCGTTGGGGAGGGGGAACACCATATATTTT
>NA|TRBV28|NA|TRBJ1-6
CASSPRWGWSSYNSLLHF
TGTGCCAGCAGTCCAAGGTGGGGGTGGAGCTCCTATAATTCACTCCTCCACTTT
>NA|TRBV15|NA|TRBJ2-4
CATSRENAPASMAKNIQYF
TGTGCCACCAGCAGAGAAAATGCCCCAGCCTCCATGGCCAAAAACATTCAGTACTTC
>TRBD1|TRBV7-2|NA|TRBJ2-1
CASSRIPGQGNEQFF
TGTGCCAGCAGCCGGATCCCGGGACAGGGGAATGAGCAGTTCTTC
>NA|TRBV5-1|once|TRBJ2-6
CASRTSGANVLTF
TGCGCCAGCAGAACTTCTGGGGCCAACGTCCTGACTTTC
>NA|TRBV11-2|few|TRBJ2-6
CASSLGFLDRKTSWANVLTF
TGTGCCAGCAGCTTAGGGTTCCTGGACAGAAAAACCTCCTGGGCCAACGTCCTGACTTTC
>TRBD2|TRBV7-8|few|TRBJ2-3
CASSLLGGSGSTDTQYF
TGTGCCAGCAGCTTACTGGGGGGTAGCGGGAGCACAGATACGCAGTATTTT
>NA|TRBV2|NA|TRBJ2-3
CASSSEGGGTDTQYF
TGTGCCAGCAGCTCAGAGGGGGGCGGCACAGATACGCAGTATTTT
>NA|TRBV12-3/TRBV12-4|few|TRBJ2-7
CASSAPGRLYEQYF
TGTGCCAGCAGTGCTCCGGGACGGCTCTACGAGCAGTACTTC
>TRBD2|TRBV10-3|once|TRBJ2-1
CAISEATSGIFF
TGTGCCATCAGTGAGGCGACTAGCGGGATATTCTTC
>NA|TRBV7-9|NA|TRBJ2-1
CASGQAGPTLKQFF
TGTGCCAGCGGCCAGGCGGGACCGACTCTGAAGCAGTTCTTC
>TRBD1|TRBV6-2/TRBV6-3|NA|TRBJ2-7
CASSYERGTGEPYEQYF
TGTGCCAGCAGTTACGAACGTGGGACAGGGGAGCCCTACGAGCAGTACTTC
>NA|TRBV5-5|NA|TRBJ2-5
CASSSIGGSVETQYF
TGTGCCAGCAGCTCGATTGGGGGCTCGGTCGAGACCCAGTACTTC
>NA|TRBV28|NA|TRBJ2-2
CASSDFTGELFF
TGTGCCAGCAGCGATTTCACCGGGGAGCTGTTTTTT
>NA|TRBV3-1|NA|TRBJ2-1
CASSQGRHSYNEQFF
TGTGCCAGCAGCCAAGGCCGGCACTCTTACAATGAGCAGTTCTTC
>NA|TRBV20-1|few|TRBJ2-3
CSASWALSTDTQYF
TGCAGTGCTAGCTGGGCACTTAGCACAGATACGCAGTATTTT
>NA|TRBV7-2|few|TRBJ2-5
CASSSVGLWAF
TGTGCCAGCAGCTCCGTGGGACTCTGGGCCTTC
>NA|TRBV9|few|TRBJ2-4
CASSVGGNLAKNIQYF
TGTGCCAGCAGCGTAGGAGGGAACCTAGCCAAAAACATTCAGTACTTC
>NA|TRBV20-1|few|TRBJ2-7
CSARDHRANEQYF
TGCAGTGCTAGAGATCACAGGGCCAACGAGCAGTACTTC
>TRBD1|TRBV11-2|NA|TRBJ2-7
CASSPWGTGRYEQYF
TGTGCCAGCAGCCCATGGGGGACAGGCCGCTACGAGCAGTACTTC
>NA|TRBV5-1|NA|TRBJ2-7
CASSVGDYEQYF
TGTGCCAGCAGCGTAGGAGACTACGAGCAGTACTTC
>TRBD2|TRBV18|once|TRBJ2-1
CASSPRPSGGAAEQFF
TGTGCCAGCTCACCACGTCCTAGCGGGGGGGCCGCTGAGCAGTTCTTC
>TRBD1|TRBV6-4|NA|TRBJ2-2
CASSLQGARNTGELFF
TGTGCCAGCAGCCTTCAGGGGGCGCGGAATACCGGGGAGCTGTTTTTT
>NA|TRBV5-1|NA|TRBJ2-3
CASSVDGTDTQYF
TGCGCCAGCAGCGTGGACGGCACAGATACGCAGTATTTT
>NA|TRBV2|NA|TRBJ2-7
CASSDGAGSYEQYF
TGTGCCAGCAGTGACGGGGCAGGATCCTACGAGCAGTACTTC
>NA|TRBV15|few|TRBJ1-5
CATSRVSGVQPQHF
TGTGCCACCAGCAGAGTCAGCGGGGTTCAGCCCCAGCATTTT
>TRBD2|TRBV12-3/TRBV12-4|many|TRBJ2-3
CASSPGGTQYF
TGTGCCAGCAGTCCGGGGGGTACGCAGTATTTT
>NA|TRBV5-1|NA|TRBJ2-3
CASSLANGVAAASTDTQYF
TGCGCCAGCAGCTTGGCCAACGGGGTCGCGGCCGCCTCCACAGATACGCAGTATTTT
>NA|TRBV10-3|NA|TRBJ2-2
CAIRGGTNTGELFF
TGTGCCATCCGCGGCGGGACGAACACCGGGGAGCTGTTTTTT
>NA|TRBV20-1|NA|TRBJ2-7
CSATGTPRAYEQYF
TGCAGTGCTACCGGGACCCCGAGGGCCTACGAGCAGTACTTC
>NA|TRBV29-1|few|TRBJ2-1
CSVVLGYEQFF
TGCAGCGTTGTTCTGGGATATGAGCAGTTCTTC
>TRBD2|TRBV7-8|NA|TRBJ2-3
CASSSLSAGGHLDTQYF
TGTGCCAGCAGCTCGCTCTCAGCGGGAGGGCATTTGGATACGCAGTATTTT
>NA|TRBV4-2|few|TRBJ2-5
CASSQDVTAVQETQYF
TGTGCCAGCAGCCAAGATGTGACGGCTGTTCAAGAGACCCAGTACTTC
>TRBD1|TRBV7-2|few|TRBJ1-2
CASSLTSGGTGVDGYTF
TGTGCCAGCAGCTTAACTTCCGGGGGGACAGGGGTGGATGGCTACACCTTC
>NA|TRBV4-2|NA|TRBJ2-4
CASSQAAGTKNIQYF
TGTGCCAGCAGCCAGGCTGCCGGGACCAAAAACATTCAGTACTTC